Each of the 5 T cell receptor beta chains below was sequenced from the same sample in a study of blood T cell repertoires in COVID-19 (dated by TCRdb to the early 2020s). Libraries were built with the immunoSEQ multiplex PCR assay. This is the immuneACCESS table as TCRdb keeps it, with only in-frame sequences that have V and J called. A part of the clones is gone; compared with another copy, unresolved V genes explain less than half, and the rest is unexplained. This sample has under 100,000 clones in its table, and over 75% of those were observed once. The biggest ten clones account for roughly 2.1% of the sample. Input material: peripheral blood. The source of these receptors is a woman aged 70 to 79 with acute or convalescent COVID-19.

This chain connects TRBV9 to TRBJ1-4; 9 nucleotides agree with TRBD1. The germline CDR1 and CDR2 sequences are SGDLS and YYNGEE. The CDR3 is made up of 16 amino acids. Germline trimming cut 4 bases from V and 8 bases from J; bases unmatched to any gene: 12. The CDR3, as DNA: TGTGCCAGCAGCACTACGGGGACAGGGATTCGAGAAAAACTGTTTTTT. Translating gives CASSTTGTGIREKLFF.

This rearrangement joins TRBV6-2 or TRBV6-3 to TRBJ1-1; no clear D. Deletions cut 6 bases from V and 13 bases from J, with 21 bases between. Germline-derived CDR1 and CDR2 are MNHEY and SVGEGT. The CDR3 loop spans 13 amino acids. The CDR3 sequence: CASSSLLSSNGFF. In nucleotides, the CDR3 is TGTGCCAGCAGCAGCTTACTTTCCTCCAACGGTTTCTTT.

The chain employs TRBV18 and TRBJ1-2; 7 nucleotides agree with TRBD1. This CDR3 spans 13 amino acids. The V and J ends lost 6 bases and 4 bases, in that order; junction bases with no gene match: 5. Looked up from germline, CDR1 is KGHSH and CDR2 is LQKENI. Here the CDR3 reads CASSGTDGYGYTF. As DNA, the CDR3 is TGTGCCAGCTCGGGGACAGACGGCTATGGCTACACCTTC.

This rearrangement joins TRBV2 to TRBJ2-4, with D uncertain. The CDR3 is 12 residues long. Trimming took 7 bases from V and 6 from J, leaving 10 bases between them. CDR1 and CDR2 from the germline V gene are SNHLY and FYNNEI. CDR3 coding DNA: TGTGCCAGCAAGGCGGATCCAAACATTCAGTACTTC. Protein sequence: CASKADPNIQYF.

J is TRBJ2-2 and V is TRBV9, with TRBD2 identical over 7 bases. From germline, CDR1 is SGDLS and CDR2 YYNGEE. The CDR3 extends over 16 amino acids. V was clipped by 0 bases and J by 6 bases; unmatched bases: 8. The chain's CDR3 is CASSVEGLPSAGELFF. As DNA, the CDR3 is TGTGCCAGCAGCGTAGAGGGACTACCCTCAGCCGGGGAGCTGTTTTTT.